This T cell receptor beta chain was sequenced for a study of regulatory T cells in long-lasting Graves disease. According to the study, TCR beta libraries were built with iRepertoire HTBI primers and CDR3-region Arm-PCR. Via MiXCR, TCRdb re-called the multiplex PCR reads, giving one row per CDR3 protein. The sample shows approximately 400,000 distinct CDR3 sequences, 15% of them seen only once. The study's findings and limits: Thyroid tissue went unstudied; only peripheral blood was examined.

Time point: newly diagnosed GD, antithyroid drugs for less than 3 months. Construction of the TCR library relied on RNA isolated from PBMCs. Doctors identified Graves' disease using the American Thyroid Association guidelines. This clonotype was counted at least ten times. Its cognate antigen is unknown. At one of its ends the junction is not consistent with the germline gene, which may arise from a read error. This same sample was also taken into another study, of T cells in Graves' hyperthyroidism and ophthalmopathy. That source reports: Diagnostic decisions used clinical symptoms, serum thyroxine and TRAb, thyroid ultrasound and orbital computed tomography.

The receptor was derived from a woman aged 25 to 45 with Graves disease. The sample here was peripheral blood mononuclear cells (PBMCs), taken at new diagnosis, from a patient treated with antithyroid drugs.

The CDR3 loop reads CASSLGTSGSEFF. The CDR3 nucleotides are TGTGCCAGCAGCTTAGGGACTAGCGGGAGTGAGTTCTTC. The chain links TRBV7-8 to TRBJ2-7; TRBD2 agrees at 13 bases. The CDR3 runs 13 residues. CDR1 is SGHVS, CDR2 FQNEAQ, per germline.